In this sample, the clone carrying this T cell receptor beta chain turned up a few times. What it recognizes is unknown. Trimming took 6 bases from V and 6 from J, leaving 15 bases between them. The CDR3 extends over 13 amino acids. Germline-derived CDR1 and CDR2 are MDHEN and SYDVKM. The sequenced template was cDNA made from the entire isolated RNA. Generated by immunoSEQ multiplex PCR, the TCRdb table keeps only in-frame clones and is missing some. Of approximately 120,000 clones listed, 40% are singletons. This sample is part of a study of beta chain features in type 1 diabetes. Turning to the study itself: The patient and healthy donor groups were comparable for age, gender and cell yields.

The study, taken as a whole, reports: High TCR expression in some cells could lead to their over-representation in cDNA sequencing. Whether HLA type influences TCRB rearrangement remained unresolved here.

This chain links TRBV28 with TRBJ2-7, with D possibly TRBD1 on 6 matching bases. The sample comprised stem cell memory CD4+ T cells from blood. This clonotype originated in a woman in her late teens or twenties in good health. DNA of the CDR3: TGTGCCAGCAGCTTAACAGGGATTGGCGAGCAGTACTTC. Its protein is CASSLTGIGEQYF.